Sequencing of this TCR beta chain was carried out in a study of blood T cell repertoires in COVID-19 (dated by TCRdb to 2020 to 2021). Turning to the overall study: Collaborator samples came from the United States, Italy and Spain and covered acute and convalescent phases of COVID-19. Where HLA class I and class II types were available, the types were taken from metadata supplied by the sample provider, not from assay-based typing. Subjects who had been exposed to COVID-19, were actively infected with it, or had recovered from it provided the deeply sampled blood TCRbeta repertoires that made up the dataset. The sample metadata nearly always contained a de-identified subject ID, COVID-19 status, age in years and sex. A freely available public database, intended as a resource for researchers studying the immune response to SARS-CoV-2, is where the repertoires were released. The samples were drawn from two sources: the first 160 participants of the ongoing ImmuneRACE study, and some 1,300 subjects contributed by 6 global collaborators. The material from the prospective study consisted of cDNA or gDNA derived from T cells, B-cell-depleted T cells, or PBMCs.

Whole blood was collected in K2EDTA tubes by collaborating institutions according to the institutions' own protocols. For TCRbeta analysis, collaborator samples were shipped as frozen whole blood, as isolated PBMCs, or as DNA extracted from either sample type. Findings and caveats that apply to the study as a whole: The quantity of clinical and demographic metadata differed by source and by participant and was supplied without curation.

About this clone itself: Its antigen is unknown. No base quality values were provided; no much bigger clone lies one nucleotide off.

At the junction V is shortened by 0 bases and J by 3 bases, with 10 bases in between. The CDR3 measures 15 amino acids from cysteine to phenylalanine. The retained sequence is limited to the CDR3, 45 bases, with the frame set at the first base. The germline V gene specifies SGDLS as CDR1 and YYNGEE as CDR2. TCRbeta CDR3 regions were amplified from genomic DNA by means of the immunoSEQ Assay, a bias-controlled multiplex PCR. The original methods were these. Nucleated cell counts per sample were estimated from amplification of reference gene primers within the assay. To quantify the absolute abundance of each unique TCRbeta CDR3 rearrangement, sequence reads were collapsed and filtered. For each sample, productive Simpson clonality was calculated as the square root of Simpson's diversity index over productive rearrangements. TCRdb took this table from immuneACCESS and kept in-frame rearrangements with V and J called. Such tables lack part of the clones; where checked against another copy, unresolved V genes explain under half of the gap, and the rest is unexplained. V and J calls plus clone size are reproduced from that table; the DNA served to infer D and trimming. The sample profile shows hundreds of thousands of clones; 85% to 90% of them were found once. The biggest ten clones account for roughly 0.25% of the sample.

The chain is assembled from TRBV9 and TRBJ2-1, with the identity of the D gene unclear. Material for sequencing was peripheral blood. This receptor was identified in a woman aged 18-29 years with acute or convalescent COVID-19. The CDR3 has the sequence CASSVDGAVYNEQFF. The bases read TGTGCCAGCAGCGTAGACGGAGCCGTCTACAATGAGCAGTTCTTC.